The rows below give T cell receptor beta chains drawn from one sample of a study of blood T cells in healthy people across ages. TCRdb used MiXCR to reprocess the 5' RACE reads, holding one entry per CDR3 protein. The sample lists approximately 2,000,000 distinct CDR3 sequences, 39% seen once, with approximately 22% in the top ten. The specimen sequenced was blood. All receptors come from a human donor in good health. Each CDR3 is given with its conserved first and last residue. The D gene is left open where the match is weak. Size is omitted from some rows. Given values are once, few, many or a class for expanded clones.

j_gene: TRBJ2-7; v_gene: TRBV6-2/TRBV6-3; abundance: NA; d_gene: TRBD1; CDR3aa: CASSNRGHEQYF; CDR3nt: TGTGCCAGCAGTAACAGGGGGCACGAGCAGTACTTC
j_gene: TRBJ1-2; v_gene: TRBV20-1; abundance: NA; d_gene: NA; CDR3aa: CSARPPQGSYGYTF; CDR3nt: TGCAGTGCTAGGCCCCCCCAGGGTAGCTATGGCTACACCTTC
j_gene: TRBJ2-7; v_gene: TRBV28; abundance: few; d_gene: TRBD1; CDR3aa: CASSSQQGRIPYEQYF; CDR3nt: TGTGCCAGCAGTTCCCAACAGGGGCGGATTCCCTACGAGCAGTACTTC
j_gene: TRBJ2-1; v_gene: TRBV7-8; abundance: NA; d_gene: TRBD1; CDR3aa: CASSTGTGGGEQFF; CDR3nt: TGTGCCAGCAGTACCGGGACAGGAGGTGGTGAGCAGTTCTTC
j_gene: TRBJ1-2; v_gene: TRBV12-3/TRBV12-4; abundance: few; d_gene: NA; CDR3aa: CASSQPQGGGYTF; CDR3nt: TGTGCCAGCAGCCAACCACAGGGTGGCGGCTACACCTTC
j_gene: TRBJ2-7; v_gene: TRBV28; abundance: many; d_gene: NA; CDR3aa: CASSSPDSSYEQYF; CDR3nt: TGTGCCAGCAGTAGCCCGGACAGTTCCTACGAGCAGTACTTC
j_gene: TRBJ2-3; v_gene: TRBV20-1; abundance: NA; d_gene: NA; CDR3aa: CSASTGTFTDTQYF; CDR3nt: TGCAGTGCGTCTACGGGAACCTTCACAGATACGCAGTATTTT
j_gene: TRBJ2-3; v_gene: TRBV27; abundance: few; d_gene: NA; CDR3aa: CASRQGWDTDTQYF; CDR3nt: TGTGCCAGCAGACAGGGATGGGACACAGATACGCAGTATTTT
j_gene: TRBJ2-1; v_gene: TRBV20-1; abundance: few; d_gene: TRBD2; CDR3aa: CSAPRGAYNEQFF; CDR3nt: TGCAGTGCCCCGCGGGGGGCCTACAATGAGCAGTTCTTC
j_gene: TRBJ2-6; v_gene: TRBV28; abundance: NA; d_gene: NA; CDR3aa: CASRFTASGANALTF; CDR3nt: TGTGCCAGCAGGTTCACGGCTTCTGGGGCCAACGCCCTGACTTTC
j_gene: TRBJ1-3; v_gene: TRBV3-1; abundance: NA; d_gene: TRBD1; CDR3aa: CASSQAPGTGTGNTIYF; CDR3nt: TGTGCCAGCAGCCAAGCCCCCGGGACAGGGACTGGAAACACCATATATTTT
j_gene: TRBJ2-3; v_gene: TRBV11-3; abundance: NA; d_gene: NA; CDR3aa: CASSLDGGLSDTQYF; CDR3nt: TGTGCCAGCAGCTTAGACGGGGGGCTGTCAGATACGCAGTATTTT
j_gene: TRBJ2-1; v_gene: TRBV7-2; abundance: many; d_gene: TRBD2; CDR3aa: CASSSGLADYNEQFF; CDR3nt: TGTGCCAGCAGCTCCGGACTAGCGGATTACAATGAGCAGTTCTTC
j_gene: TRBJ2-1; v_gene: TRBV29-1; abundance: NA; d_gene: NA; CDR3aa: CSVERTGDFYNEQFF; CDR3nt: TGCAGCGTTGAGCGCACAGGAGATTTCTACAATGAGCAGTTCTTC
j_gene: TRBJ2-1; v_gene: TRBV29-1; abundance: few; d_gene: TRBD1; CDR3aa: CSVEWGQGNEQFF; CDR3nt: TGCAGCGTTGAGTGGGGACAGGGCAATGAGCAGTTCTTC
j_gene: TRBJ2-5; v_gene: TRBV29-1; abundance: NA; d_gene: NA; CDR3aa: CSVERPGGEWETQYF; CDR3nt: TGCAGCGTTGAGCGTCCGGGGGGCGAGTGGGAGACCCAGTACTTC
j_gene: TRBJ2-7; v_gene: TRBV25-1; abundance: NA; d_gene: NA; CDR3aa: CASSDLPHEQYF; CDR3nt: TGTGCCAGCAGTGATTTGCCCCACGAGCAGTACTTC
j_gene: TRBJ1-2; v_gene: TRBV29-1; abundance: NA; d_gene: NA; CDR3aa: CSAAQGVDYGYTF; CDR3nt: TGCAGCGCCGCACAGGGAGTGGACTATGGCTACACCTTC
j_gene: TRBJ2-7; v_gene: TRBV20-1; abundance: NA; d_gene: TRBD2; CDR3aa: CNPQRGITYEQYF; CDR3nt: TGCAACCCCCAGCGGGGGATAACCTACGAGCAGTACTTC
j_gene: TRBJ1-5; v_gene: TRBV4-2; abundance: NA; d_gene: NA; CDR3aa: CASSQDGVSQPQHF; CDR3nt: TGTGCCAGCAGCCAAGATGGAGTCAGTCAGCCCCAGCATTTT
j_gene: TRBJ1-5; v_gene: TRBV20-1; abundance: NA; d_gene: NA; CDR3aa: CSASIPGAINQPQHF; CDR3nt: TGCAGTGCTAGTATCCCAGGGGCAATCAATCAGCCCCAGCATTTT
j_gene: TRBJ1-1; v_gene: TRBV11-2; abundance: NA; d_gene: NA; CDR3aa: CASSHWRAGANTEAFF; CDR3nt: TGTGCCAGCAGTCATTGGCGGGCAGGGGCAAACACTGAAGCTTTCTTT
j_gene: TRBJ1-5; v_gene: TRBV20-1; abundance: NA; d_gene: TRBD1; CDR3aa: CSAARDSYSNQPQHF; CDR3nt: TGCAGTGCTGCCCGGGACAGCTATAGCAATCAGCCCCAGCATTTT
j_gene: TRBJ2-1; v_gene: TRBV5-1; abundance: few; d_gene: TRBD2; CDR3aa: CASSSNSGGANNEQFF; CDR3nt: TGCGCCAGCAGCTCCAATAGCGGGGGGGCAAACAATGAGCAGTTCTTC